These 28 T cell receptor beta chains were sequenced from one sample in a study of OX40 agonist ivuxolimab in advanced cancers. Data came from immunoSEQ multiplex PCR; TCRdb stores just in-frame clones and leaves some out. The sample includes some 72,000 clones, 92% of them seen just once. Specimen: CD4+ or CD8+ T cells sorted from blood, collected in a trial of the OX40 agonist ivuxolimab. The receptors were sampled from an adult with an advanced solid tumor such as melanoma, head and neck, liver or kidney cancer.

This clone has just a few counts. CDR3 protein: CASSSTRVGEQYF. For the CDR3, the DNA is TGTGCCAGCAGTTCCACCCGGGTGGGCGAGCAGTACTTC. The rearrangement links TRBV6-5 to TRBJ2-7, with D unresolved. V was cut by 4 bases and J by 6 bases, with 13 bases left in between. The CDR3 runs to 13 residues. Germline V lookup: CDR1 MNHEY, CDR2 SVGAGI.

The rearrangement links TRBV10-3 to TRBJ1-1; 8 positions agree with TRBD1. The CDR3 is 15 amino acids. After removal of 3 bases from V and 6 bases from J, the junction contained 9 bases not matched to a gene. Germline V lookup: CDR1 ENHRY, CDR2 SYGVKD. This CDR3 is CAISDHRGGFAEAFF. CDR3 sequence (DNA): TGTGCCATCAGTGACCACAGGGGGGGATTCGCTGAAGCTTTCTTT.

The chain links TRBV11-3 to TRBJ2-1, with 11 bases that match TRBD2. Germline V lookup: CDR1 SGHNT, CDR2 YENEEA. Losses at the gene ends were 9 bases for V and 6 bases for J; bases not matched to a gene: 7. This CDR3 is 14 amino acids long. CDR3 loop: CASSTSGSFNEQFF. In DNA, the CDR3 is TGTGCCAGTTCTACTAGCGGGAGTTTCAATGAGCAGTTCTTC.

The V call is TRBV6-1, the J call TRBJ1-3; a weak D match, TRBD1 (6 bases). Germline V gene lookup returns CDR1 MNHNS and CDR2 SASEGT. V was cut by 4 bases and J by 7 bases, with 11 bases left in between. The CDR3 has 13 residues. CDR3 coding DNA: TGTGCCAGCAGTGGGGGGCGCGTCAACACCATATATTTT. It yields the protein CASSGGRVNTIYF.

CDR3 nucleotide sequence: TGTGCCAGCAGCTTAGCAAAGAGGGGCAGTTTTTCCTACGAGCAGTACTTC. This encodes CASSLAKRGSFSYEQYF. The J gene is TRBJ2-7, the V gene TRBV7-9; D possibly matches TRBD1 or TRBD2 (5 bases each). The CDR3 is 17 residues long. Deletions cut 0 bases from V and 1 base from J, with 16 bases between. In germline, CDR1 is SEHNR, CDR2 FQNEAQ (reference sequence). Filled out from reference TRBV7-9 and TRBJ2-7, the complete variable domain reads DTGVSQNPRHKITKRGQNVTFRCDPISEHNRLYWYRQTLGQGPEFLTYFQNEAQLEKSRLLSDRFSAERPKGSFSTLEIQRTEQGDSAMYLCASSLAKRGSFSYEQYFGPGTRLTVT.

The chain uses TRBV9 and TRBJ2-7; D possibly corresponds to TRBD2 (6 bases). Deletions cut 0 bases from V and 6 bases from J, with 10 bases between. Germline assignment: CDR1 SGDLS and CDR2 YYNGEE. The CDR3 totals 13 residues. The CDR3 nucleotides read TGTGCCAGCAGCGTAGACGGGAGAGGCGAGCAGTACTTC. Translating gives CASSVDGRGEQYF.

The V call is TRBV10-3, the J call TRBJ2-3; the match to TRBD2 covers 8 bases. The CDR3 sequence is 17 residues long. Losses at the gene ends were 4 bases for V and 3 bases for J; bases not matched to a gene: 12. Germline CDR1 and CDR2: ENHRY and SYGVKD. In DNA form, the CDR3 reads TGTGCCATCAGTGTTTCAGGTAGCGGGGATAGTACAGATACGCAGTATTTT. Its protein product is CAISVSGSGDSTDTQYF.

V gene TRBV5-5 combines with J gene TRBJ1-4, with D possibly being TRBD1 (5 bases). The CDR3 sequence is 16 residues long. Trimming removed 4 bases from V and 1 base from J, with 14 bases in between. Germline CDR1 is SGHKS and CDR2 is YYEKEE (reference sequence). The CDR3 here is CASSVVPQGTNEKLFF. The CDR3 DNA follows: TGTGCCAGCAGCGTGGTCCCCCAGGGAACTAATGAAAAACTGTTTTTT.

The CDR3 region is CASRTGAEPYEQYF. DNA for the CDR3: TGTGCCAGCAGAACCGGAGCGGAACCTTACGAGCAGTACTTC. V usage is TRBV6-1 and J usage is TRBJ2-7; possibly TRBD2 for D (5 bases). V gave up 6 bases and J gave up 4 bases, with 16 bases separating them. Germline V gene sequence: CDR1 MNHNS, CDR2 SASEGT. The CDR3 is 14 amino acids.

This clone has just one count. This chain connects TRBV7-2 to TRBJ1-5, with TRBD1 matching 10 bases. V shed 5 bases, J shed 2 bases, and the junction held 6 bases outside the gene matches. Germline V lookup: CDR1 SGHTA, CDR2 FQGNSA. The CDR3 consists of 16 residues. The chain's CDR3 is CASSARQGAGNQPQHF. The CDR3 region has the DNA TGTGCCAGCAGCGCTCGACAGGGGGCTGGCAATCAGCCCCAGCATTTT.

The chain links TRBV5-1 to TRBJ2-5, with 8 bases fitting TRBD2. CDR3 size: 16 residues. CDR1 and CDR2 from the germline V gene are SGHRS and YFSETQ. Losses at the gene ends were 5 bases for V and 4 bases for J; bases not matched to a gene: 13. The CDR3 spells CASSPGLEIASETQYF. The CDR3 coding sequence is TGCGCCAGCAGTCCGGGACTAGAAATTGCCTCAGAGACCCAGTACTTC.

The chain is built from TRBV2 and TRBJ2-3; D ambiguous. Germline assignment: CDR1 SNHLY and CDR2 FYNNEI. This CDR3 region has 14 residues. The ends were cut back, 4 bases at V and 0 bases at J, with 8 bases in the middle. The CDR3 coding sequence is TGTGCCAGCAGTGTGGGTTCTAGCACAGATACGCAGTATTTT. Translation gives CASSVGSSTDTQYF.

The gene calls are TRBV4-1 and TRBJ1-5, with D maybe TRBD1 (6 bases). The ends were cut back, 1 base at V and 6 bases at J, with 7 bases in the middle. In germline, CDR1 is MGHRA, CDR2 YSYEKL. The length of the CDR3 is 13 residues. CDR3 nucleotides: TGCGCCAGCAGCCAAGCGACAGGTCAGCCCCAGCATTTT. It yields the protein CASSQATGQPQHF.

This sequence joins TRBV7-9 and TRBJ2-7; tentatively, D is TRBD2 (6 bases). CDR3 length equals 13 residues. The V end lost 5 bases, the J end lost 3 bases, and 11 bases lay between the germline ends. Germline loops: CDR1 SEHNR, CDR2 FQNEAQ (reference sequence). The CDR3 sequence: CASSGGSIYEQYF. In DNA form, the CDR3 reads TGTGCCAGCAGCGGGGGGTCGATCTACGAGCAGTACTTC.

The chain couples TRBV5-6 to TRBJ2-3; 7 bases agree with TRBD1. The V segment lost 4 bases and the J segment 0 bases; nucleotides outside the gene matches: 11. The CDR3 is 17 amino acids. Germline values: CDR1 SGHDT, CDR2 YYEEEE. CDR3 region: CASSLTLTGISTDTQYF. CDR3 DNA sequence: TGTGCCAGCAGCCTTACCTTGACAGGGATAAGCACAGATACGCAGTATTTT.

The V gene is TRBV19, the J gene TRBJ2-7; 13 nucleotides align to TRBD2. With 7 bases clipped from V and 6 bases from J, the junction kept 6 bases outside the gene matches. This CDR3 has 14 residues. CDR1 and CDR2 (germline): LNHDA, SQIVND (reference sequence). CDR3 bases: TGTGCCAGTAAGGTGACTAGCGGGAGGCGCGAGCAGTACTTC. Residues: CASKVTSGRREQYF.

This rearrangement joins TRBV4-2 to TRBJ1-2; D is unclear. V lost 3 bases to trimming and J lost 4 bases, with 12 bases between them. The CDR3 is 14 residues long. Germline V gene data show CDR1 as LGHNA and CDR2 as YNFKEQ. CDR3 DNA sequence: TGTGCCAGCAGCCAGGTTCGCGGGAGCTATGGCTACACCTTC. Amino acid sequence: CASSQVRGSYGYTF.

The chain couples TRBV6-1 to TRBJ2-5; D possibly corresponds to TRBD1 (6 bases). The end of the DNA aligns better with TRBJ2-7, so the J call may be wrong. The CDR3 consists of 14 residues. Germline V gives CDR1 MNHNS, CDR2 SASEGT. CDR3 region: CASSSAGTLYEQYF. The DNA for the CDR3 is TGTGCCAGCAGTAGTGCCGGGACACTATACGAGCAGTACTTC.

The J gene is TRBJ2-2, the V gene TRBV5-1; D is perhaps TRBD2 (6 bases). CDR1 and CDR2 (germline): SGHRS, YFSETQ. Trimming took off 4 bases at V and 4 bases at J, with 8 bases between the two ends. The CDR3 is made up of 13 amino acids. CDR3 protein: CASSGTLTGELFF. CDR3 nucleotide sequence: TGCGCCAGCAGCGGGACTCTCACCGGGGAGCTGTTTTTT.

This rearrangement joins TRBV5-8 to TRBJ1-2; 7 nucleotides align to TRBD1. CDR1 and CDR2 from the germline V gene are SGHTS and YDEGEE. The CDR3 has 15 amino acids. The V gene end was trimmed by 4 bases and the J gene end by 4 bases; junction bases not matched to a gene: 10. The CDR3 spells CASSEGQILIYGYTF. Written as DNA, the CDR3 is TGTGCCAGCAGCGAGGGACAGATCTTAATCTATGGCTACACCTTC.

V gene TRBV27 combines with J gene TRBJ1-1, with D possibly being TRBD1 (5 bases). This CDR3 spans 18 amino acids. V was cut by 3 bases and J by 0 bases, with 20 bases left in between. Germline V gene lookup returns CDR1 MNHEY and CDR2 SMNVEV (reference sequence). This CDR3 reads CASSFWGRGFTMNTEAFF. As DNA, the CDR3 is TGTGCCAGCAGTTTTTGGGGACGGGGGTTTACCATGAACACTGAAGCTTTCTTT.

The chain combines TRBV28 with TRBJ1-1; D is unresolved. CDR1 is MDHEN, CDR2 SYDVKM, per germline. The CDR3 extends over 13 amino acids. The germline V and J ends were trimmed by 3 bases and 1 base, with 6 bases remaining between them. CDR3 sequence: CASSLTANTEAFF. Written as DNA, the CDR3 is TGTGCCAGCAGTTTGACCGCGAACACTGAAGCTTTCTTT.

The chain combines TRBV29-1 with TRBJ2-5, with 8 nucleotides matching TRBD2. The CDR3 is 13 amino acids. J lost 4 bases, V lost 7 bases, and 8 bases had no gene match. Germline CDR1 and CDR2: SQVTM and ANQGSEA. This CDR3 is CSAEPLAGETQYF. CDR3 DNA sequence: TGCAGCGCCGAACCCCTAGCGGGAGAGACCCAGTACTTC.

The chain carries TRBV29-1 and TRBJ2-1; 12 bases map to TRBD2. The CDR3 contains 13 residues. J gave up 5 bases and V 6 bases, and 2 bases lay outside the gene matches. The germline V gene encodes CDR1 SQVTM and CDR2 ANQGSEA. As DNA, the CDR3 is TGCAGCGTGGGGACTAGCGGGCACAATGAGCAGTTCTTC. It specifies CSVGTSGHNEQFF.

In its sample, this clone was seen a few times. The chain combines TRBV2 with TRBJ2-3; D might be TRBD2 (5 bases). Trimming removed 5 bases at V and 9 bases at J, with 21 bases between. Germline CDR1 and CDR2: SNHLY and FYNNEI. CDR3 length equals 15 residues. CDR3 sequence reads: CASSILGVRGGTQYF. The CDR3 DNA sequence: TGTGCCAGCAGTATTCTGGGCGTTAGAGGAGGCACGCAGTATTTT.

The chain combines TRBV11-3 with TRBJ2-7; D remains ambiguous. The CDR3 consists of 15 residues. V lost 5 bases and J lost 5, with 19 bases in between. In germline, CDR1 is SGHNT, CDR2 YENEEA. CDR3 nucleotides: TGTGCCAGCAGCCTTCTCGGGCCGATTCGGGACGAGCAGTACTTC. Translating gives CASSLLGPIRDEQYF. The whole variable domain, remainder taken from reference TRBV11-3 and TRBJ2-7, is EAGVVQSPRYKIIEKKQPVAFWCNPISGHNTLYWYLQNLGQGPELLIRYENEEAVDDSQLPKDRFSAERLKGVDSTLKIQPAELGDSAVYLCASSLLGPIRDEQYFGPGTRLTVT.

The rearrangement joins TRBV18 to TRBJ2-2; D call uncertain. The CDR3 is 13 residues long. Germline V gene sequence: CDR1 KGHSH, CDR2 LQKENI. With 5 bases removed from V and 0 bases from J, the gap between germline ends came to 4 bases. The CDR3 DNA follows: TGTGCCAGCTCAAGCACGAACACCGGGGAGCTGTTTTTT. Translated: CASSSTNTGELFF.

The J gene is TRBJ2-6, the V gene TRBV21-1; TRBD2, the table's D call, lacks a check against the DNA. TRBV21-1 has pseudogene status. The CDR3 is 18 residues long. The DNA for the CDR3 is TGTGCCAGCAGCAAACATGACCCTACGGGGTCTGGGGCCAACGTCCTGACTTTC. Its protein is CASSKHDPTGSGANVLTF.